The 19 T cell receptor beta chains below all came from one sample that was sequenced in a study of cytomegalovirus exposure and HLA in healthy donors. Libraries were prepared by immunoSEQ multiplex PCR; TCRdb keeps only in-frame clonotypes and omits some of them. The data show 150,000 or so clones, 80% to 90% seen once. The sequenced material came from PBMCs. The receptors were sampled from a woman between 18 and 29 years old in good health and CMV-seropositive.

The chain joins TRBV5-4 to TRBJ2-3, with 10 bases aligning to TRBD2. The V segment lost 4 bases and the J segment 0 bases; nucleotides outside the gene matches: 2. The length of the CDR3 is 15 residues. In germline, CDR1 is SGHNT, CDR2 YYREEE (reference sequence). The CDR3 nucleotides are TGTGCCAGCAGCAAGACTAGCGGGAGCACAGATACGCAGTATTTT. Its protein product is CASSKTSGSTDTQYF. The full variable domain, rest sourced from reference TRBV5-4 and TRBJ2-3, is ETGVTQSPTHLIKTRGQQVTLRCSSQSGHNTVSWYQQALGQGPQFIFQYYREEENGRGNFPPRFSGLQFPNYSSELNVNALELDDSALYLCASSKTSGSTDTQYFGPGTRLTVL.

The chain couples TRBV5-1 to TRBJ2-6; D call uncertain. The CDR3 is 18 amino acids. Germline loops: CDR1 SGHRS, CDR2 YFSETQ. The V end was cut by 2 bases, the J end by 0 bases, with 15 bases between. Here the CDR3 DNA reads TGCGCCAGCAGCTTCTCCCTGGGCGTAAGCTCTGGGGCCAACGTCCTGACTTTC. This codes for CASSFSLGVSSGANVLTF.

This chain links TRBV6-5 with TRBJ2-7; maybe TRBD1 (6 bases). CDR3 length equals 14 residues. Germline loops: CDR1 MNHEY, CDR2 SVGAGI. V dropped 2 bases and J dropped 6 bases, with 14 bases sitting between them. The CDR3 reads CASSYRLLGGEQYF. DNA of the CDR3: TGTGCCAGCAGTTACCGGCTCCTAGGGGGCGAGCAGTACTTC.

The CDR3 reads CASSLAVSTDTQYF. The CDR3 DNA reads as TGCGCCAGCAGCTTGGCCGTCAGCACAGATACGCAGTATTTT. The gene calls are TRBV5-1 and TRBJ2-3; D ambiguous. The V gene lost 0 bases and the J gene lost 0 bases, with 5 bases spanning the gap. The CDR3 spans 14 residues. Germline CDR1 is SGHRS and CDR2 is YFSETQ.

The V call is TRBV7-2, the J call TRBJ2-4, with 8 bases fitting TRBD1. The CDR3 covers 14 residues. V shed 5 bases, J shed 4 bases, and the junction held 4 bases outside the gene matches. Germline CDR1 and CDR2: SGHTA and FQGNSA. CDR3 DNA: TGTGCCAGCAGCCCACGGACAGGGAAAAACATTCAGTACTTC. It specifies CASSPRTGKNIQYF.

V and J are TRBV4-1 and TRBJ1-2; D call uncertain. V was cut by 3 bases and J by 0 bases, with 11 bases left in between. The CDR3 extends over 15 amino acids. Germline V gene data show CDR1 as MGHRA and CDR2 as YSYEKL. In nucleotides, the CDR3 is TGCGCCAGCAGCCACGGGGAAGGAGCTAACTATGGCTACACCTTC. Protein: CASSHGEGANYGYTF.

This clone was observed a handful of times. CDR3 coding DNA: TGTGCCAGCAGCCGAATAGAGGAATACGAGCAGTACTTC. Amino acids: CASSRIEEYEQYF. The genes are TRBV7-9 and TRBJ2-7, with no clear D. V was trimmed by 5 bases and J by 4 bases, leaving 12 bases between them. From germline, CDR1 is SEHNR and CDR2 FQNEAQ (reference sequence). The CDR3 has 13 residues.

The chain recombines TRBV27 with TRBJ1-1; D might be TRBD1 (5 bases). CDR1 is MNHEY and CDR2 is SMNVEV in the germline V gene (reference sequence). The CDR3 length is 14 residues. Deletions cut 0 bases from V and 3 bases from J, with 8 bases between. The CDR3 is CASSLSGTYTEAFF. In DNA form, the CDR3 reads TGTGCCAGCAGTTTATCGGGGACTTACACTGAAGCTTTCTTT.

This clone was found once. The V gene is TRBV27, the J gene TRBJ2-3; possible D gene TRBD1, 6 bases. The CDR3 runs 14 residues. Germline values: CDR1 MNHEY, CDR2 SMNVEV (reference sequence). V lost 4 bases to trimming and J lost 4 bases, with 12 bases between them. CDR3 coding DNA: TGTGCCAGCAGTTCACAGGGTCGCGCAGATACGCAGTATTTT. It codes for CASSSQGRADTQYF.

V and J are TRBV7-8 and TRBJ2-7; weak D call: TRBD2 (5 bases). V was trimmed by 1 base and J by 3 bases, leaving 13 bases between them. Germline values: CDR1 SGHVS, CDR2 FQNEAQ. CDR3 size: 15 residues. DNA for the CDR3: TGTGCCAGCAGCTTAGTTCGGGGATCGGACTACGAGCAGTACTTC. Its protein product is CASSLVRGSDYEQYF.

J is TRBJ1-6 and V is TRBV28, with 9 bases fitting TRBD1. Per germline, CDR1 MDHEN and CDR2 SYDVKM. This CDR3 has 18 residues. V lost 2 bases and J lost 1; bases outside the gene matches: 6. DNA of the CDR3: TGTGCCAGCAGTTTACAGGACAGGGGAGTATCCTATAATTCACCCCTCCACTTT. Its translation is CASSLQDRGVSYNSPLHF.

The chain recombines TRBV11-2 with TRBJ2-7; TRBD1 aligns across 9 bases. V lost 5 bases and J lost 5; bases outside the gene matches: 10. The CDR3 sequence is 15 residues long. Per germline, CDR1 SGHAT and CDR2 FQNNGV. The DNA for the CDR3 is TGTGCCAGCAGCGGGACAGAGGGACAGGGAGACGAGCAGTACTTC. Translating it yields CASSGTEGQGDEQYF. The full variable domain, rest sourced from reference TRBV11-2 and TRBJ2-7, is EAGVAQSPRYKIIEKRQSVAFWCNPISGHATLYWYQQILGQGPKLLIQFQNNGVVDDSQLPKDRFSAERLKGVDSTLKIQPAKLEDSAVYLCASSGTEGQGDEQYFGPGTRLTVT.

V and J are TRBV28 and TRBJ1-1; 9 bases line up with TRBD1. Germline V gene lookup returns CDR1 MDHEN and CDR2 SYDVKM. The CDR3 length is 15 residues. V lost 6 bases, J lost 6 bases, and 11 bases stayed unmatched. The CDR3: CASRPGTGTFSEAFF. CDR3 nucleotides: TGTGCCAGCAGGCCGGGGACAGGGACTTTCTCTGAAGCTTTCTTT.

This rearrangement joins TRBV5-6 to TRBJ2-1; the D is unclear. CDR1 is SGHDT, CDR2 YYEEEE, per germline. The CDR3 runs 14 residues. Between the trimmed V and J ends, which lost 0 bases and 12 bases, there was a span of 16 bases. This CDR3 reads CASSLGGSKYRQFF. CDR3 nucleotide sequence: TGTGCCAGCAGCTTGGGAGGCAGTAAGTATAGGCAGTTCTTC.

The rearrangement joins TRBV27 to TRBJ2-7, with TRBD2 identical over 7 bases. Germline CDR1 is MNHEY and CDR2 is SMNVEV (reference sequence). The junction had 20 bases not matched to a gene; V was cut back by 5 bases and J by 4 bases. CDR3 length: 18 residues. CDR3 amino acids: CASSPRPVQGGFLYEQYF. For the CDR3, the DNA is TGTGCCAGCAGTCCCCGTCCTGTCCAGGGAGGGTTTTTATACGAGCAGTACTTC.

The V call is TRBV4-1, the J call TRBJ1-2, with 9 bases lining up with TRBD1. This CDR3 is 17 amino acids long. V shed 8 bases and J 8 bases; nucleotides not matched to a gene: 21. Germline CDR1 and CDR2: MGHRA and YSYEKL. The CDR3 nucleotides read TGCGCCAGCGCCCCGGGACAGGGAGAACCCTTGCCTAGGGGCTACACCTTC. Residues: CASAPGQGEPLPRGYTF.

The V call is TRBV6-1, the J call TRBJ2-7, with 8 nucleotides matching TRBD1. The CDR3 covers 14 residues. V lost 4 bases, J lost 7 bases, and 9 bases stayed unmatched. Germline CDR1 and CDR2: MNHNS and SASEGT. The CDR3 bases are TGTGCCAGCAGTGTAGGGACAGGTGCGAGGGAGCAGTACTTC. It encodes CASSVGTGAREQYF.

The CDR3: CASTPGQGNGYTF. In DNA, the CDR3 is TGTGCCAGTACACCGGGACAGGGGAATGGCTACACCTTC. The rearrangement joins TRBV19 to TRBJ1-2; 10 bases are shared with TRBD1. The CDR3 has 13 residues. Germline V CDR1 and CDR2: LNHDA, SQIVND (reference sequence). V shed 7 bases and J 6 bases; nucleotides not matched to a gene: 5.

The V gene is TRBV29-1, the J gene TRBJ2-2; 13 bases are shared with TRBD2. The CDR3 sequence is 15 residues long. The V gene's germline CDR1 is SQVTM and CDR2 ANQGSEA. V lost 6 bases and J lost 5; bases outside the gene matches: 6. As DNA, the CDR3 is TGCAGCGTACTGATGACTAGCGGGGGGACCGGGGAGCTGTTTTTT. It translates to CSVLMTSGGTGELFF.